This T cell receptor (beta chain) came from a study of blood T cell repertoires in COVID-19. Study context: T cells, B-cell-depleted T cells, or PBMCs supplied cDNA or gDNA.

Original data processing: For nucleated cells, counts were estimated from reference gene primer amplification. The assay was immunoSEQ multiplex PCR, and TCRdb's table has in-frame clones only and misses some. V and J calls and clone size are copied from that table; D and trimming were computed from the DNA. The sample consists of approximately 120,000 clones, roughly four fifths of them appearing once. The source material was peripheral blood. This TCR derives from a human donor in a cohort sampled during active COVID-19.

The CDR3 is CASSELETLETQYF. Written as DNA, the CDR3 is TGTGCCAGCAGTGAACTAGAGACCCTGGAGACCCAGTACTTC. This chain connects TRBV28 to TRBJ2-5, with D perhaps TRBD2 (5 bases). The CDR3 loop spans 14 amino acids. In germline, CDR1 is MDHEN, CDR2 SYDVKM. V lost 5 bases, J lost 5 bases, and 15 bases lay in between.